Listed here are 18 T cell receptor beta chains from one sample, sequenced in a study of regulatory T cells in long-lasting Graves disease. CDR3 regions were amplified by Arm-PCR using iRepertoire HTBI primers to build TCR beta libraries. TCRdb redid the calling of the multiplex PCR reads with MiXCR, one entry per CDR3 protein. This table has approximately 300,000 distinct CDR3 sequences, approximately 20% appearing once. Specified time point: newly diagnosed GD, antithyroid drugs for less than 3 months. Making the TCR library involved RNA that had been extracted from PBMCs. The input for sequencing was peripheral blood mononuclear cells (PBMCs), taken at new diagnosis, from a patient treated with antithyroid drugs. The receptors were gathered from a female donor with Graves disease.

Details on this clonotype: Possible read error: a much larger clone is one base away. J is TRBJ1-1 and V is TRBV5-1; 7 positions agree with TRBD1. There are 12 residues in the CDR3. Germline loops: CDR1 SGHRS, CDR2 YFSETQ. Here the CDR3 DNA reads TGCGCCAGCAGTCGGAGACAGGGATCACGGCTCTTT. Its translation is CASSRRQGSRLF. Full variable domain (rest looked up from reference TRBV5-1 and TRBJ1-1): KAGVTQTPRYLIKTRGQQVTLSCSPISGHRSVSWYQQTPGQGLQFLFEYFSETQRNKGNFPGRFSGRQFSNSRSEMNVSTLELGDSALYLCASSRRQGSRLFGQGTRLTVV.

In its sample, this clonotype was seen many times. The chain employs TRBV6-2 or TRBV6-3 and TRBJ2-1, with D possibly TRBD1 on 11 matching bases. Germline V gene data show CDR1 as MNHEY and CDR2 as SVGEGT. This CDR3 spans 19 amino acids. Trimming stripped 1 base from V and 7 bases from J, with 26 bases between. The CDR3 here is CASSYWTGGASSGSNEQFF. CDR3 DNA sequence: TGTGCCAGCAGTTACTGGACAGGGGGCGCTTCTAGCGGGAGTAATGAGCAGTTCTTC.

This clonotype was seen more than once but under ten times. This chain links TRBV29-1 with TRBJ2-3, with a possible D match to TRBD2 (6 bases). CDR1 and CDR2 (germline): SQVTM, ANQGSEA. This CDR3 is 11 amino acids long. V was clipped by 7 bases and J by 4 bases, with 9 bases between them. DNA of the CDR3: TGCAGCGCCCGGGAGCCAGATACGCAGTATTTT. Translated: CSAREPDTQYF.

The V gene is TRBV7-2, the J gene TRBJ2-7; D may be TRBD1 (6 bases). The CDR3 covers 16 residues. Germline V gives CDR1 SGHTA, CDR2 FQGNSA. Trimming removed 5 bases from V and 3 bases from J, with 20 bases in between. The CDR3 nucleotides read TGTGCCAGCAGCCCCGGACAGACCAAACCCTTCTACGAGCAGTACTTC. Translated: CASSPGQTKPFYEQYF.

This chain joins TRBV28 and TRBJ2-3, with D uncertain. Per the germline V gene, CDR1 is MDHEN and CDR2 is SYDVKM. The V and J ends lost 6 bases and 6 bases respectively, with 16 bases between them. The length of the CDR3 is 14 residues. CDR3 bases: TGTGCCAGCAGGAATGGCATTGCTTTCGATACGCAGTATTTT. Its protein product is CASRNGIAFDTQYF.

This clonotype was seen many times. V is TRBV6-1 and J is TRBJ2-7, with 9 positions matching TRBD2. Per the germline V gene, CDR1 is MNHNS and CDR2 is SASEGT. CDR3 size: 19 residues. The junction had 19 bases not matched to a gene; V was cut back by 7 bases and J by 0 bases. CDR3 amino acids: CASTPLGLADEIGSYEQYF. The CDR3 bases are TGTGCCAGCACCCCACTGGGACTAGCAGACGAGATTGGCTCCTACGAGCAGTACTTC.

This clonotype was seen repeatedly, ten times or more. V usage is TRBV3-1 and J usage is TRBJ2-7; D uncertain. V lost 3 bases and J lost 2, with 11 bases in between. The CDR3 spans 14 residues. Germline V CDR1 and CDR2: LGHDT, YNNKEL (reference sequence). The DNA for the CDR3 is TGTGCCAGCAGCCACTCTAGATCTCCCTACGAGCAGTACTTC. Translation: CASSHSRSPYEQYF.

Details on this clonotype: Being one base from a much bigger clone, this may be a read error. The CDR3 ends on some other residue instead of the conserved phenylalanine or tryptophan, so this is likely a read error. The rearrangement links TRBV5-1 to TRBJ2-5; 16 nucleotides agree with TRBD2. V was pared by 4 bases and J by 5 bases, with 8 bases of the junction left unmatched. This CDR3 is built from 17 residues. The germline V gene has CDR1 SGHRS and CDR2 YFSETQ. CDR3 in amino acids: CASSPGLAGGLGETQYL. The CDR3 region has the DNA TGCGCCAGCAGCCCGGGACTAGCGGGAGGGCTGGGTGAGACCCAGTACCTC.

This clonotype was seen many times. This chain connects TRBV20-1 to TRBJ2-5, with D perhaps TRBD1 or TRBD2 (5 bases each). The ends were cut back, 3 bases at V and 7 bases at J, with 21 bases in the middle. The CDR3 sequence is 15 residues long. The germline gives CDR1 DFQATT, CDR2 SNEGSKA (reference sequence). The CDR3, as DNA: TGCAGTGCTAGTCCAGGGAGATCGCCCGTGGGGACCCAGTACTTC. Protein: CSASPGRSPVGTQYF.

This clonotype was recorded only once. V usage is TRBV11-2 and J usage is TRBJ2-1; a weak D match, TRBD1 (6 bases). CDR1 and CDR2 from the germline V gene are SGHAT and FQNNGV. V shed 6 bases and J shed 4 bases, with 22 bases lying between them. The CDR3 is made up of 17 amino acids. CDR3 residues: CASSLYIQGEGYNEQFF. DNA of the CDR3: TGTGCCAGCAGTCTTTACATACAGGGCGAAGGATACAATGAGCAGTTCTTC.

This clonotype appeared many times. This rearrangement joins TRBV6-1 to TRBJ1-5; unclear D gene. Germline V gives CDR1 MNHNS, CDR2 SASEGT. CDR3 size: 14 residues. V was pared by 6 bases and J by 4 bases, with 13 bases between. The CDR3 sequence: CASRSPGGNQPQHF. The CDR3 DNA reads as TGTGCCAGCAGGAGCCCCGGTGGAAATCAGCCCCAGCATTTT.

This clonotype has at least ten counts. J is TRBJ2-1 and V is TRBV12-3 or TRBV12-4, with unresolved D. V was trimmed by 7 bases and J by 0 bases, leaving 10 bases between them. This CDR3 is built from 14 residues. The CDR3 region has the DNA TGTGCCAGCACCTACATGAGCTCCTACAATGAGCAGTTCTTC. It codes for CASTYMSSYNEQFF.

This clonotype was recorded at least ten times. The rearrangement uses TRBV18 and TRBJ2-1; 7 nucleotides match TRBD2. The ends lost 3 bases at V and 0 bases at J; junction bases unmatched: 11. Germline CDR1 and CDR2: KGHSH and LQKENI. The CDR3 covers 18 residues. The CDR3 DNA follows: TGTGCCAGCTCACCCCTGACTAGCAGAACCTACTCCTACAATGAGCAGTTCTTC. As protein: CASSPLTSRTYSYNEQFF.

This clonotype was counted ten times or more. V usage is TRBV6-1 and J usage is TRBJ1-5, with D unresolved. Germline CDR1 and CDR2: MNHNS and SASEGT. V dropped 5 bases and J dropped 3 bases, with 5 bases sitting between them. The length of the CDR3 is 12 residues. This CDR3 is CASSRNNQPQHF. The CDR3 DNA follows: TGTGCCAGCAGTCGTAACAATCAGCCCCAGCATTTT.

This clonotype was recorded at least ten times. The chain carries TRBV11-2 and TRBJ1-5; D is undetermined. The V end lost 5 bases, the J end lost 5 bases, and 13 bases lay between the germline ends. This CDR3 spans 14 amino acids. Germline V gives CDR1 SGHAT, CDR2 FQNNGV. The CDR3 here is CASSPVNGDQPQHF. The DNA for the CDR3 is TGTGCCAGCAGCCCCGTGAATGGCGATCAGCCCCAGCATTTT.

The chain carries TRBV28 and TRBJ1-6; D is unresolved. In germline, CDR1 is MDHEN, CDR2 SYDVKM. The CDR3 is made up of 15 amino acids. The V and J ends lost 2 bases and 7 bases respectively, with 12 bases between them. The CDR3 loop reads CASSLAGLGNSPLHF. CDR3 DNA sequence: TGTGCCAGCAGTTTAGCCGGGTTGGGCAATTCACCCCTCCACTTT. The variable domain in full, completed from reference TRBV28 and TRBJ1-6, reads DVKVTQSSRYLVKRTGEKVFLECVQDMDHENMFWYRQDPGLGLRLIYFSYDVKMKEKGDIPEGYSVSREKKERFSLILESASTNQTSMYLCASSLAGLGNSPLHFGNGTRLTVT.

In its sample, this clonotype was seen once. This likely reflects a read error, since a far larger clone is one base away. The chain uses TRBV2 and TRBJ2-5, with 8 bases aligning to TRBD1. Matching the DNA end better, TRBJ2-7 makes the J call doubtful. Germline CDR1 is SNHLY and CDR2 is FYNNEI. CDR3 length: 14 amino acids. The CDR3 coding sequence is TGTGCCAGCAGTGGACACAGGGGGGTCCGCGAGCAGTACTTC. Its translation is CASSGHRGVREQYF.

About this clonotype: A much larger clone is a single base away; this may be a read error. This chain connects TRBV6-1 to TRBJ1-3; D is unresolved. The CDR3 sequence is 15 residues long. Germline assignment: CDR1 MNHNS and CDR2 SASEGT. The CDR3 DNA reads TGTGCCAGCAATACCCCCGCTCACTCTGGAAACACCATACATTTT. Protein: CASNTPAHSGNTIHF.